This TCR beta chain was profiled in a study of blood T cell repertoires in COVID-19. Background on the study: The United States, Italy and Spain were the sources of the acute and convalescent COVID-19 samples. Sources were T cells, B-cell-depleted T cells, or PBMCs; the material itself was cDNA or gDNA.

This CDR3 is built from 13 residues. Between the trimmed V and J ends, which lost 4 bases and 3 bases, there was a span of 10 bases. Germline-derived CDR1 and CDR2 are LNHDA and SQIVND (reference sequence). The method was immunoSEQ multiplex PCR; TCRdb's version includes in-frame clones alone and lacks a portion of them. Of about 21,000 clones in the sample, around four fifths are singletons; the top ten hold 5% to 7%. Sequenced sample: peripheral blood. The chain recombines TRBV19 with TRBJ2-7, with D maybe TRBD1 (5 bases). This clonotype was obtained from a human donor in a cohort sampled during active COVID-19. CDR3 protein: CASSRSQGYEQYF. The CDR3 nucleotides are TGTGCCAGTAGTAGATCGCAGGGCTACGAGCAGTACTTC.